This is a list of T cell receptor beta chains from one sample in a study of T cells after yellow fever vaccination. MiXCR, applied by TCRdb to the 5' RACE reads, yields one record per CDR3 protein. The sample lists fewer than 400,000 distinct CDR3 sequences, about 10% seen once, with 3% to 3.5% in the top ten. The sequenced sample was CD4+ T cells sorted from PBMCs, obtained 45 days after the yellow fever booster vaccination. These receptors were taken from a man aged 18 to 29 who received the YFV17D yellow fever vaccine. The CDR3 runs from the conserved cysteine through the conserved F or W. Fields, in order: D gene, J gene, V gene, clone size, CDR3 DNA, CDR3 protein. The D gene is left open where the match is weak. For some rows the clone size is stated as once, few or many, or as a class when expanded; others skip it.

.,TRBJ1-2,TRBV6-2/TRBV6-3,few,TGTGCCAGCAGCAACTCGTATGGCTACACCTTC,CASSNSYGYTF
.,TRBJ2-3,TRBV3-1,few,TGTGCCAGCAGCCCCCACGGGACTCGGGGCGGTGATACGCAGTATTTT,CASSPHGTRGGDTQYF
TRBD1,TRBJ1-2,TRBV20-1,many,TGCAGTGCTACCCCGGGCGGGGGACAGGGAGAATATGGCTACACCTTC,CSATPGGGQGEYGYTF
.,TRBJ2-2,TRBV5-4,few,TGTGCCAGCAGATGGCAGACGAACACCGGGGAGCTGTTTTTT,CASRWQTNTGELFF
.,TRBJ1-2,TRBV20-1,many,TGCAGTGCTAGCGACCCCATCTATGGCTACACCTTC,CSASDPIYGYTF
TRBD2,TRBJ2-3,TRBV4-3,few,TGCGCCAGCAGCCAAGAAGTAGCGGGGGGGCCAGATACGCAGTATTTT,CASSQEVAGGPDTQYF
TRBD2,TRBJ2-5,TRBV20-1,few,TGCAGTGCTAGAGATCCGGGACTAGCGGGGGGCGGGACCCAGTACTTC,CSARDPGLAGGGTQYF
.,TRBJ2-5,TRBV6-6,few,TGTGCCAGCAGTTTCGGTGCAGAGACCCAGTACTTC,CASSFGAETQYF
.,TRBJ2-1,TRBV5-1,many,TGCGCCAGCAGCTCTACTGGGGGCTTAGGCTCCTACAATGAGCAGTTCTTC,CASSSTGGLGSYNEQFF
TRBD1,TRBJ2-3,TRBV4-3,many,TGCGCCAGCAGCCGACAGGGGGCTGGACTAGAGGGAGATACGCAGTATTTT,CASSRQGAGLEGDTQYF
.,TRBJ2-3,TRBV4-3,.,TGCGCCAGCAGCCAAGAACCCGAGGCAGATACGCAGTATTTT,CASSQEPEADTQYF
.,TRBJ1-2,TRBV20-1,.,TGCAGTGCTAGGTCGGGGGCGGAAAGCTATGGCTACACCTTC,CSARSGAESYGYTF
.,TRBJ2-6,TRBV3-2,.,TGTGCCAGCAGCCACTGGGGACAGACTTTCAGCTCTGGGGCCAACGTCCTGACTTTC,CASSHWGQTFSSGANVLTF
.,TRBJ1-1,TRBV28,few,TGTGCCAGCAGTTTAAATCCGGGTACTGAAGCTTTCTTT,CASSLNPGTEAFF
.,TRBJ1-3,TRBV4-3,.,TGCGCCAGCAGCCAAGGACAGATCTCTGGAAACACCATATATTTT,CASSQGQISGNTIYF
.,TRBJ1-4,TRBV5-1,few,TGCGCCAGCAGCTACCGCAGGAACGAAAAACTGTTTTTT,CASSYRRNEKLFF
.,TRBJ2-3,TRBV3-1,.,TGTGCCAGCAGCCAAGATCTAATTACAGATACGCAGTATTTT,CASSQDLITDTQYF
.,TRBJ2-2,TRBV20-1,few,TGCAGTGCTAAGGACCAAAACACCGGGGAGCTGTTTTTT,CSAKDQNTGELFF
TRBD1,TRBJ1-4,TRBV5-1,.,TGCGCCAGCAGCCCTGCGGGACAGGGTGAAAAACTGTTTTTT,CASSPAGQGEKLFF
.,TRBJ1-2,TRBV7-9,few,TGTGCCAGCAGCTTAGTGGCGGGCAGTAACTATGGCTACACCTTC,CASSLVAGSNYGYTF
TRBD1,TRBJ2-3,TRBV24-1,.,TGTGCCACCAGTGATCCGAACCGGGACAGGGGGTTAGATACGCAGTATTTT,CATSDPNRDRGLDTQYF
TRBD2,TRBJ2-3,TRBV20-1,few,TGCAGTGCTACCCGACTAGCGGGGGGGGCCCCCGATACGCAGTATTTT,CSATRLAGGAPDTQYF
TRBD2,TRBJ2-1,TRBV4-2,.,TGTGCCAGCAGCCGGGAAACTATAGCGGGGGGCCGTTCCTACAATGAGCAGTTCTTC,CASSRETIAGGRSYNEQFF
.,TRBJ2-3,TRBV4-3,.,TGCGCCAGCAGCCAAGGAGCATGGACAGATACGCAGTATTTT,CASSQGAWTDTQYF
TRBD1,TRBJ2-3,TRBV6-5,.,TGTGCCAGCAGTTACAGGACAGGGGAGAAGCAGTATTTT,CASSYRTGEKQYF
TRBD2,TRBJ2-7,TRBV14,many,TGTGCCAGCAGCCGGACTAGCGCCCACGAGCAGTACTTC,CASSRTSAHEQYF
TRBD1,TRBJ2-3,TRBV19,few,TGTGCCAGTAGTATACAGGGGGCGGGAGATACGCAGTATTTT,CASSIQGAGDTQYF
.,TRBJ2-3,TRBV5-1,few,TGCGCCAGCAGCTTGTACAGGAACACAGATACGCAGTATTTT,CASSLYRNTDTQYF
TRBD1,TRBJ1-5,TRBV20-1,few,TGCAGTGCTCGTCAGGGGGCTGGACAGCCCCAGCATTTT,CSARQGAGQPQHF
TRBD1,TRBJ2-2,TRBV6-2/TRBV6-3,.,TGTGCCAGCAGTTACTCGAGGGGGCCCGGGGAGCTGTTTTTT,CASSYSRGPGELFF
TRBD1,TRBJ1-2,TRBV6-2/TRBV6-3,few,TGTGCCAGCAGGCCGCAGGGGGCGCGGTATGGCTACACCTTC,CASRPQGARYGYTF
.,TRBJ2-5,TRBV7-2,.,TGTGCCAGCAGCTTAGCCTTTGGAGAGACCCAGTACTTC,CASSLAFGETQYF
TRBD2,TRBJ2-7,TRBV5-1,many,TGCGCCAGCAGTTCCGGGACTAGCGGGGGCCGCTCCTACGAGCAGTACTTC,CASSSGTSGGRSYEQYF
.,TRBJ1-2,TRBV5-1,.,TGCGCCAGCAGCCCGGCGGGCCTCAACTATGGCTACACCTTC,CASSPAGLNYGYTF
.,TRBJ1-1,TRBV12-3/TRBV12-4,few,TGTGCCAGCAGCCTACACCGGGGGGAGTCTTTCTTT,CASSLHRGESFF
.,TRBJ1-3,TRBV4-1,.,TGCGCCAGCAGCCAGTTGCCAGGGGTCTCTGGAAACACCATATATTTT,CASSQLPGVSGNTIYF
.,TRBJ1-4,TRBV5-6,many,TGTGCCAGCAGCTTGGAGCGCCTGAATGAAAAACTGTTTTTT,CASSLERLNEKLFF
.,TRBJ2-5,TRBV7-2,.,TGTGCCAGCAGCCCGGGACGCTACCAAGAGACCCAGTACTTC,CASSPGRYQETQYF
.,TRBJ2-3,TRBV12-5,.,TGTGCTAGTACCACGATAGCGGTCACAGATACGCAGTATTTT,CASTTIAVTDTQYF
.,TRBJ2-5,TRBV9,.,TGTGCCAGCAGCGACGGCCCTCGGGAGACCCAGTACTTC,CASSDGPRETQYF
TRBD1,TRBJ1-6,TRBV4-2,few,TGTGCCAGCAGCCAAGATCCGGGACAGGGGGATAGAAATTCACCCCTCCACTTT,CASSQDPGQGDRNSPLHF
.,TRBJ2-5,TRBV5-1,.,TGCGCCAGCAACCCCAGCCCTGCAGAGACCCAGTACTTC,CASNPSPAETQYF
.,TRBJ1-6,TRBV7-9,.,TGTGCCAGCAGCCTACTGCCGGGGGGAAATTCACCCCTCCACTTT,CASSLLPGGNSPLHF
.,TRBJ2-6,TRBV5-1,many,TGCGCCAGCAGGCCTCCGGGGACCTCTGGGGCCAACGTCCTGACTTTC,CASRPPGTSGANVLTF
TRBD1,TRBJ1-5,TRBV7-8,few,TGTGCCAGCAGTGACAGGGTTCGCAATCAGCCCCAGCATTTT,CASSDRVRNQPQHF
.,TRBJ1-4,TRBV7-2,many,TGTGCCAGCAGCTTAGGTCCGGGACGGGATGAAAAACTGTTTTTT,CASSLGPGRDEKLFF
.,TRBJ1-1,TRBV6-5,few,TGTGCCAGCAGTTTGACACCGACGCGGACTGAAGCTTTCTTT,CASSLTPTRTEAFF
TRBD2,TRBJ2-1,TRBV7-2,.,TGTGCCAGCAGCCGCCTCGTGGTTGGACTAGCGGGGGGGCCCAGTGAGCAGTTCTTC,CASSRLVVGLAGGPSEQFF
.,TRBJ1-5,TRBV11-2,.,TGTGCCAGCAGCTCGGATAGACCGGGGCGATGGCAGCCCCAGCATTTT,CASSSDRPGRWQPQHF
.,TRBJ2-3,TRBV7-8,.,TGTGCCAGCAGCTTCCGGGAAATGGATACGCAGTATTTT,CASSFREMDTQYF
TRBD1,TRBJ2-4,TRBV27,many,TGTGCCAGCAGTCGACAGGGGGAGAACATTCAGTACTTC,CASSRQGENIQYF
.,TRBJ1-2,TRBV12-3/TRBV12-4,.,TGTGCCAGCAGTTTTTCGAACGAGGGCTATGGCTACACCTTC,CASSFSNEGYGYTF
.,TRBJ1-4,TRBV4-3,.,TGCGCCAGCAGCAGCCAGGCAACTAATGAAAAACTGTTTTTT,CASSSQATNEKLFF